A single sample is the source of the 14 T cell receptor beta chains below, sequenced in a study of human T cells and chemical hapten exposure. TCRdb reprocessed the RACE reads via MiXCR and lists one record per CDR3 protein. In the table there are roughly 130,000 distinct CDR3 sequences, approximately 9.5% of which are singletons. Time point indicated: healthy volunteer bleed at 2 weeks. Extraction of total RNA was performed on unfractionated whole blood. Source material: whole blood. These receptors were collected from a male donor in good health. Some clones in this sample may be carry-over from other donors' samples.

As for this clonotype: A much bigger clone sits one base away, suggesting this may be a read error. This CDR3 is CASSLGKSKTQYF. The CDR3 nucleotides read TGTGCCAGCAGCTTAGGCAAGTCGAAGACCCAGTACTTC. The rearrangement uses TRBV7-3 and TRBJ2-5; no clear D. V was pared by 2 bases and J by 6 bases, with 10 bases between. Germline-derived CDR1 and CDR2 are SGHTA and FQGTGA. The CDR3 runs 13 residues.

The V call is TRBV5-1, the J call TRBJ2-6; D uncertain. Germline-derived CDR1 and CDR2 are SGHRS and YFSETQ. CDR3 size: 15 residues. V was pared by 8 bases and J by 4 bases, with 16 bases between. CDR3 coding DNA: TGCGCCAGTACGACGGAGTTTGCGGGGGCCAACGTCCTGACTTTC. This encodes CASTTEFAGANVLTF.

This chain connects TRBV7-2 to TRBJ2-3; D perhaps matches TRBD2 (5 bases). This CDR3 has 14 amino acids. Trimming removed 1 base at V and 6 bases at J, with 11 bases between. Germline V lookup: CDR1 SGHTA, CDR2 FQGNSA. CDR3 protein: CASSLGEGADTQYF. The CDR3 bases are TGTGCCAGCAGCTTAGGAGAGGGCGCGGATACGCAGTATTTT.

The chain carries TRBV5-1 and TRBJ2-5, with TRBD2 matching over 12 bases. Trimming took 7 bases from V and 5 from J; bases not matched to a gene: 6. Germline-derived CDR1 and CDR2 are SGHRS and YFSETQ. This CDR3 spans 14 amino acids. The CDR3 region is CASAPGLAGETQYF. The DNA of the CDR3 is TGCGCCAGCGCGCCGGGACTAGCGGGCGAGACCCAGTACTTC.

V and J are TRBV7-9 and TRBJ1-4, with D uncertain. Trimming left V 1 base short and J 5 bases short, with 8 bases between. There are 14 residues in the CDR3. The germline V gene has CDR1 SEHNR and CDR2 FQNEAQ (reference sequence). The CDR3 spells CASSLEWSNEKLFF. CDR3 nucleotide sequence: TGTGCCAGCAGCTTAGAGTGGTCCAATGAAAAACTGTTTTTT.

Only a few counts were recorded for this clonotype. This rearrangement joins TRBV24-1 to TRBJ2-3, with D maybe TRBD2 (6 bases). The CDR3 consists of 13 residues. From germline, CDR1 is KGHDR and CDR2 SFDVKD. Between the trimmed V and J ends, which lost 9 bases and 2 bases, there was a span of 11 bases. The CDR3 bases are TGTGCCACCGGGGACTCAGACACAGATACGCAGTATTTT. Translating it yields CATGDSDTDTQYF.

This clonotype has more than one count but fewer than ten. This CDR3 reads CASSFAAAYNEQFF. CDR3 DNA sequence: TGTGCCAGCAGTTTCGCTGCTGCCTACAATGAGCAGTTCTTC. The chain is built from TRBV6-2 or TRBV6-3 and TRBJ2-1; D ambiguous. Trimming took off 4 bases at V and 2 bases at J, with 9 bases between the two ends. The CDR3 has 14 residues. Looked up from germline, CDR1 is MNHEY and CDR2 is SVGEGT.

This sequence joins TRBV4-3 and TRBJ2-7, with 12 bases aligning to TRBD2. The V and J ends lost 0 bases and 3 bases, in that order; junction bases with no gene match: 6. The CDR3 has 17 amino acids. Germline V gene data show CDR1 as LGHNA and CDR2 as YSLEER. The CDR3 sequence: CASSQEGVTSGGYEQYF. The CDR3 DNA is TGCGCCAGCAGCCAAGAAGGGGTGACTAGCGGGGGCTACGAGCAGTACTTC.

This clonotype has a count of ten or more. The chain couples TRBV7-9 to TRBJ1-1; the match to TRBD1 covers 8 bases. The length of the CDR3 is 13 residues. CDR1 SEHNR and CDR2 FQNEAQ come from the germline V gene (reference sequence). The V and J ends lost 6 bases and 6 bases, in that order; junction bases with no gene match: 6. As DNA, the CDR3 is TGTGCCAGCAGAGGACAGGGACGGTCTGAAGCTTTCTTT. Protein product: CASRGQGRSEAFF.

This clonotype was seen only a few times. CDR3 in DNA: TGTGCCAGCAGCCTTGCCATGGAGGAGACCCAGTACTTC. Translated, it gives CASSLAMEETQYF. V usage is TRBV5-5 and J usage is TRBJ2-5; D not resolved. The V gene's germline CDR1 is SGHKS and CDR2 YYEKEE (reference sequence). The V end was cut by 4 bases, the J end by 5 bases, with 12 bases between. This CDR3 region has 13 residues.

V usage is TRBV7-6 and J usage is TRBJ2-3; D is undetermined. This CDR3 is 16 amino acids long. V lost 4 bases and J 0 bases, leaving 14 bases between the germline ends. The germline CDR1 and CDR2 sequences are SGHVS and FNYEAQ. The CDR3: CASSSNSATSTDTQYF. The DNA of the CDR3 is TGTGCCAGCAGCTCAAACAGTGCTACTAGCACAGATACGCAGTATTTT.

The chain joins TRBV5-1 to TRBJ1-1; 9 nucleotides align to TRBD1. The CDR3 spans 13 residues. Germline trimming cut 3 bases from V and 8 bases from J; bases unmatched to any gene: 5. Looked up from germline, CDR1 is SGHRS and CDR2 is YFSETQ. The DNA of the CDR3 is TGCGCCAGCAGCTCCGGACAGGGGAGCGAAGCTTTCTTT. Translation gives CASSSGQGSEAFF.

The CDR3 is CASGLVVDGEAFF. The CDR3 DNA reads TGTGCTAGTGGTTTGGTAGTGGACGGGGAAGCTTTCTTT. J is TRBJ1-1 and V is TRBV12-5; D gene unclear. Between the trimmed V and J ends, which lost 0 bases and 8 bases, there was a span of 10 bases. Germline-derived CDR1 and CDR2 are LGHNT and FRNRAP. The CDR3 has 13 amino acids. Variable domain in full (rest from reference TRBV12-5 and TRBJ1-1): DARVTQTPRHKVTEMGQEVTMRCQPILGHNTVFWYRQTMMQGLELLAYFRNRAPLDDSGMPKDRFSAEMPDATLATLKIQPSEPRDSAVYFCASGLVVDGEAFFGQGTRLTVV.

This sequence joins TRBV12-3 or TRBV12-4 and TRBJ2-1, with D tentatively TRBD2 (6 bases). V dropped 5 bases and J dropped 7 bases, with 15 bases sitting between them. This CDR3 comprises 14 residues. CDR3 residues: CASSPPPEGNEQFF. For the CDR3, the DNA is TGTGCCAGCAGTCCCCCCCCGGAGGGGAATGAGCAGTTCTTC.